The rows below give T cell receptor beta chains drawn from one sample of a study of T-cell reconstitution after alpha-beta-depleted transplantation in children. Using its own MiXCR run on the PCR reads, TCRdb lists one record per CDR3 protein. The sample carries approximately 230,000 distinct CDR3 sequences, around 25% recorded once. The specimen comprised PBMCs, mostly from graft donor cells, sampled 360 days after TCRalphabeta/CD19-depleted stem cell transplant. Receptors originate from a female patient aged 2-9 years who had a stem cell transplant for congenital amegakaryocytic thrombocytopenia, so the T cells may come from the graft donor. The CDR3 runs from the conserved cysteine through the conserved F or W. The order of the fields is V gene, J gene, clone size, D gene, CDR3 DNA, CDR3 protein. A D gene is named only where the DNA matches it firmly. Part of the rows lack a size; the others show once, few, many or a class for expanded clones.

V: TRBV6-1
J: TRBJ1-2
size: few
D: NA
DNA: TGTGCCAGCAGTGCCCGACGGCGGTATGGCTACACCTTC
CDR3: CASSARRRYGYTF

V: TRBV5-1
J: TRBJ2-1
size: many
D: NA
DNA: TGCGCCAGCAGCTTGTTACAGGGCTCCTACAATGAGCAGTTCTTC
CDR3: CASSLLQGSYNEQFF

V: TRBV2
J: TRBJ2-1
size: NA
D: NA
DNA: TGTGCCAGCGGATTAGGAATTTCCTACAATGAGCAGTTCTTC
CDR3: CASGLGISYNEQFF

V: TRBV7-9
J: TRBJ2-3
size: few
D: NA
DNA: TGTGCCAGCAGCTTAGGTGGCGTGGGAGATACGCAGTATTTT
CDR3: CASSLGGVGDTQYF

V: TRBV20-1
J: TRBJ2-7
size: NA
D: NA
DNA: TGCAGTGCTTCCGCGCCCACTGACTTTGACGAGCAGTACTTC
CDR3: CSASAPTDFDEQYF

V: TRBV7-2
J: TRBJ2-7
size: few
D: NA
DNA: TGTGCCAGCAGGGGGATCCGGAGCTCCTACGAGCAGTACTTC
CDR3: CASRGIRSSYEQYF

V: TRBV4-2
J: TRBJ2-1
size: few
D: NA
DNA: TGTGCCAGCAGCCCGAGCAGGCTTTACTACAATGAGCAGTTCTTC
CDR3: CASSPSRLYYNEQFF

V: TRBV7-9
J: TRBJ2-3
size: NA
D: NA
DNA: TGTGCCAGCAGACCCATCACAGATACGCAGTATTTT
CDR3: CASRPITDTQYF

V: TRBV28
J: TRBJ2-3
size: NA
D: TRBD2
DNA: TGTGCCAGCAGTCCCTTATATTTAGCGGGGGAAGGCACAGATACGCAGTATTTT
CDR3: CASSPLYLAGEGTDTQYF

V: TRBV7-2
J: TRBJ2-1
size: few
D: NA
DNA: TGTGCCAGCAGGCCACTAGTCAGTACATACAATGAGCAGTTCTTC
CDR3: CASRPLVSTYNEQFF

V: TRBV12-3/TRBV12-4
J: TRBJ2-7
size: few
D: TRBD2
DNA: TGTGCCAGCAGTTTTGGGGGGGGTGCGATCCGCGAGCAGTACTTC
CDR3: CASSFGGGAIREQYF

V: TRBV24-1
J: TRBJ2-7
size: NA
D: TRBD1
DNA: TGTGCCACCAGTGAGGACAGGGGGCGGGAGCAGTACTTC
CDR3: CATSEDRGREQYF

V: TRBV4-1
J: TRBJ2-5
size: few
D: NA
DNA: TGCGCCAGCAGCTCCCCCCCCGGGGAGACCCAGTACTTC
CDR3: CASSSPPGETQYF

V: TRBV25-1
J: TRBJ2-3
size: NA
D: NA
DNA: TGTGCCAGCAGTGACGGGATGCCCACAGATACGCAGTATTTT
CDR3: CASSDGMPTDTQYF

V: TRBV6-1
J: TRBJ2-7
size: NA
D: TRBD1
DNA: TGTGCCGCGGCACAGGGGCAACTCTACGAGCAGTACTTC
CDR3: CAAAQGQLYEQYF

V: TRBV11-2
J: TRBJ2-1
size: NA
D: NA
DNA: TGTGCCAGCAGCTTAGGGGGGGGGCGGGGTGAGCAGTTCTTC
CDR3: CASSLGGGRGEQFF